This entry lists 27 T cell receptor beta chains sequenced from one sample in a study of CD8 T cells in ankylosing spondylitis. MiXCR, run by TCRdb on the 5' RACE reads, gives a single entry per CDR3 protein. The sample lists some 250,000 distinct CDR3 sequences; more than 20% were seen once. The sample comprised blood, either unsorted or a sorted T cell fraction (not recorded which). Receptor source: a male donor with ankylosing spondylitis or in good health (not recorded which).

This clonotype was detected many times. The chain is built from TRBV6-1 and TRBJ1-1, with D perhaps matching TRBD1 (6 bases). From germline, CDR1 is MNHNS and CDR2 SASEGT. V was shortened by 7 bases and J by 1 base, with 19 bases between the two germline ends. This CDR3 comprises 16 residues. For the CDR3, the DNA is TGTGCCAGCACCCACGGGGGCCGGGCTGGGAACACTGAAGCTTTCTTT. Protein sequence: CASTHGGRAGNTEAFF.

This clonotype came up a few times. The V and J genes are TRBV3-1 and TRBJ2-1; TRBD2 agrees at 11 bases. Germline CDR1 and CDR2: LGHDT and YNNKEL (reference sequence). The CDR3 is 15 amino acids. V dropped 5 bases and J dropped 6; count of bases not matched to a gene: 6. This chain's CDR3 is CASSFTSGGGNEQFF. In DNA, the CDR3 is TGTGCCAGCAGCTTTACTAGCGGGGGAGGCAATGAGCAGTTCTTC.

The count of this clonotype is one. The genes are TRBV5-1 and TRBJ2-1, with a possible D match to TRBD1 (6 bases). CDR3 length equals 13 residues. V was pared by 4 bases and J by 6 bases, with 11 bases between. CDR1 and CDR2 from the germline V gene are SGHRS and YFSETQ. The CDR3 is CASSLGQSNEQFF. CDR3 bases: TGCGCCAGCAGCCTTGGACAGAGCAATGAGCAGTTCTTC.

The sample holds many counts of this clonotype. V usage is TRBV12-3 or TRBV12-4 and J usage is TRBJ2-1; 7 nucleotides agree with TRBD2. This CDR3 is built from 15 residues. V trimming: 6 bases; J trimming: 0 bases; junction bases outside the gene matches: 5. The DNA for the CDR3 is TGTGCCAGCAGGTCCGGGACTACCTCCTACAATGAGCAGTTCTTC. Amino acids: CASRSGTTSYNEQFF.

Only a few counts were recorded for this clonotype. The gene calls are TRBV9 and TRBJ2-7, with D perhaps being TRBD1 or TRBD2 (7 bases each). CDR1 is SGDLS, CDR2 YYNGEE, per germline. The CDR3 is made up of 14 amino acids. V lost 5 bases and J 1 base, leaving 13 bases between the germline ends. The CDR3 spells CASSGGDSSYEQYF. The DNA for the CDR3 is TGTGCCAGCAGTGGGGGGGACAGTTCCTACGAGCAGTACTTC.

The J gene is TRBJ2-7, the V gene TRBV20-1; D perhaps matches TRBD1 (7 bases). Germline V lookup: CDR1 DFQATT, CDR2 SNEGSKA (reference sequence). The CDR3 contains 14 residues. Between the trimmed V and J ends, which lost 6 bases and 2 bases, there was a span of 17 bases. The CDR3 spells CSAHPQGRTYEQYF. The CDR3 bases are TGCAGTGCACACCCACAGGGGAGGACCTACGAGCAGTACTTC.

This sequence joins TRBV7-9 and TRBJ2-7, with 9 bases aligning to TRBD1. J gave up 4 bases and V 4 bases, and 8 bases lay outside the gene matches. The germline gives CDR1 SEHNR, CDR2 FQNEAQ (reference sequence). The CDR3 is 15 amino acids. CDR3 coding DNA: TGTGCCAGCAGCTCCTGGACAGGGGTTAGTTACGAGCAGTACTTC. Translation: CASSSWTGVSYEQYF.

The sample holds many counts of this clonotype. The gene calls are TRBV29-1 and TRBJ2-1; D not resolved. The CDR3 loop spans 11 amino acids. The V gene lost 5 bases and the J gene lost 9 bases, with 11 bases spanning the gap. Germline CDR1 SQVTM, CDR2 ANQGSEA. The CDR3 loop reads CSVQATSEQFF. CDR3 coding DNA: TGCAGCGTTCAGGCAACAAGTGAGCAGTTCTTC.

The chain employs TRBV7-2 and TRBJ2-5; D call uncertain. The CDR3 has 12 residues. CDR1 and CDR2 (germline): SGHTA, FQGNSA. V was pared by 5 bases and J by 5 bases, with 9 bases between. The CDR3 region is CASSPFSETQYF. The CDR3 DNA reads as TGTGCCAGCAGCCCGTTCAGTGAGACCCAGTACTTC.

V usage is TRBV20-1 and J usage is TRBJ2-5; TRBD2 matches 7 bases. The CDR3 length is 12 residues. V lost 6 bases and J lost 7; bases outside the gene matches: 8. The germline gives CDR1 DFQATT, CDR2 SNEGSKA (reference sequence). The CDR3 spells CSATWGGGTQYF. CDR3 coding DNA: TGCAGTGCGACATGGGGGGGTGGGACCCAGTACTTC.

At least ten counts were recorded for this clonotype. V usage is TRBV28 and J usage is TRBJ2-1, with 8 bases aligning to TRBD2. Germline CDR1 MDHEN, CDR2 SYDVKM. V shed 2 bases and J 9 bases; nucleotides not matched to a gene: 3. The CDR3 is made up of 13 amino acids. CDR3 residues: CASSLAGGGEQFF. As DNA, the CDR3 is TGTGCCAGCAGTTTAGCGGGGGGAGGTGAGCAGTTCTTC.

This clonotype was counted many times. The chain combines TRBV11-2 with TRBJ2-2, with D maybe TRBD1 (5 bases). The V and J ends lost 7 bases and 5 bases respectively, with 11 bases between them. Germline V CDR1 and CDR2: SGHAT, FQNNGV. The CDR3 is 13 amino acids. CDR3 in DNA: TGTGCCAGCAAACGGGCAGGGACCGGGGAGCTGTTTTTT. Protein product: CASKRAGTGELFF.

The J gene is TRBJ2-7, the V gene TRBV2; D unresolved. CDR1 is SNHLY and CDR2 is FYNNEI in the germline V gene. V dropped 3 bases and J dropped 0 bases, with 9 bases sitting between them. The CDR3 runs to 14 residues. The CDR3 sequence: CASSDNLSSYEQYF. The CDR3 DNA follows: TGTGCCAGCAGTGATAATCTAAGCTCCTACGAGCAGTACTTC.

The chain employs TRBV6-5 and TRBJ1-5, with D possibly TRBD1 on 5 matching bases. Germline V gene lookup returns CDR1 MNHEY and CDR2 SVGAGI. V lost 5 bases to trimming and J lost 2 bases, with 13 bases between them. The CDR3 length is 15 residues. CDR3 nucleotide sequence: TGTGCCAGCAGTGTCCGGGACCCCCGCAATCAGCCCCAGCATTTT. Amino acids: CASSVRDPRNQPQHF.

The sample holds many counts of this clonotype. This chain uses TRBV6-5 with TRBJ1-1; D may be TRBD1 (6 bases). CDR1 MNHEY and CDR2 SVGAGI come from the germline V gene. CDR3 length: 12 residues. V was clipped by 10 bases and J by 7 bases, with 16 bases between them. CDR3 loop: CATIRAGVEAFF. The CDR3 DNA reads as TGTGCCACCATTAGGGCAGGGGTTGAAGCTTTCTTT.

This clonotype was seen ten or more times. The chain combines TRBV3-1 with TRBJ1-5, with 9 bases aligning to TRBD1. Unmatched junction bases numbered 6, after V lost 6 bases and J lost 6 bases. Per the germline V gene, CDR1 is LGHDT and CDR2 is YNNKEL (reference sequence). The CDR3 contains 14 residues. Here the CDR3 DNA reads TGTGCCAGCAGTCGACAGGGGGGCGGTCAGCCCCAGCATTTT. Translation gives CASSRQGGGQPQHF.

Worth noting for this clonotype: This may come from a read error, since a much larger clone is one base off. In nucleotides, the CDR3 is TGCGCCAGCAGCCAAGAGGGGGGATTTTTTATGTTCTTC. Translated: CASSQEGGFFMFF. The V gene is TRBV4-1, the J gene TRBJ2-1; tentatively, D is TRBD2 (6 bases). There are 13 residues in the CDR3. Germline CDR1 reads MGHRA; CDR2 reads YSYEKL. V lost 0 bases to trimming and J lost 15 bases, with 15 bases between them.

The chain couples TRBV6-1 to TRBJ2-7, with 9 bases that match TRBD1. J lost 9 bases, V lost 4 bases, and 13 bases had no gene match. Per the germline V gene, CDR1 is MNHNS and CDR2 is SASEGT. The CDR3 covers 15 residues. The CDR3 reads CASSGPGQGFLGQYF. The CDR3 DNA follows: TGTGCCAGCAGTGGTCCGGGACAGGGCTTTCTCGGGCAGTACTTC.

This clonotype has at least ten counts. The V call is TRBV20-1, the J call TRBJ1-2; D remains unclear. Deletions cut 8 bases from V and 2 bases from J, with 12 bases between. The CDR3 is 12 residues long. Germline CDR1 is DFQATT and CDR2 is SNEGSKA (reference sequence). The CDR3 spells CSPSTENYGYTF. The CDR3, as DNA: TGCAGTCCTTCAACAGAGAACTATGGCTACACCTTC.

This clonotype was observed a few times. This chain connects TRBV4-2 to TRBJ2-5; 8 bases align to TRBD1. CDR3 length equals 15 residues. V lost 1 base, J lost 3 bases, and 4 bases stayed unmatched. The germline V gene has CDR1 LGHNA and CDR2 YNFKEQ. CDR3 in amino acids: CASSQVDRVEETQYF. The CDR3 DNA follows: TGTGCCAGCAGCCAAGTGGACAGGGTTGAAGAGACCCAGTACTTC.

The chain carries TRBV18 and TRBJ2-7; 9 bases agree with TRBD1. Germline lookup yields CDR1 KGHSH and CDR2 LQKENI. J was trimmed by 3 bases and V by 4 bases; bases with no gene match: 10. The CDR3 extends over 16 amino acids. CDR3 residues: CASSRTGQGTLYEQYF. The DNA of the CDR3 is TGTGCCAGCTCACGGACCGGACAGGGGACTCTCTACGAGCAGTACTTC.

This clonotype turned up a few times. This sequence joins TRBV20-1 and TRBJ2-5, with D possibly matching TRBD1 (6 bases). Germline V gene sequence: CDR1 DFQATT, CDR2 SNEGSKA (reference sequence). The CDR3 is 12 amino acids. In DNA, the CDR3 is TGCAGCACTGGACAGCCAAAGGAGACCCAGTACTTC. This translates into CSTGQPKETQYF.

This clonotype has just a few counts. The CDR3 protein is CALSFPSGRGRGTDTQYF. The CDR3 DNA is TGTGCCCTCAGTTTTCCCTCTGGCAGGGGGCGCGGCACAGATACGCAGTATTTT. The rearrangement joins TRBV12-3 or TRBV12-4 to TRBJ2-3; 8 positions match TRBD1. Trimming removed 11 bases from V and 1 base from J; junction bases left unmatched: 20. This CDR3 is built from 18 residues.

The rearrangement joins TRBV15 to TRBJ2-2, with D tentatively TRBD2 (5 bases). The V and J ends lost 2 bases and 4 bases respectively, with 8 bases between them. The CDR3 runs to 14 residues. Per germline, CDR1 LNHNV and CDR2 YYDKDF (reference sequence). The DNA for the CDR3 is TGTGCCACCAGCAGAACGAGGGTCACCGGGGAGCTGTTTTTT. It yields the protein CATSRTRVTGELFF.

This clonotype was counted many times. The chain links TRBV12-3 or TRBV12-4 to TRBJ2-5; D gene unclear. This CDR3 is built from 13 residues. Trimming cost V 6 bases and J 2 bases, with 10 bases left between them. CDR3 sequence (DNA): TGTGCCAGCAGCCCCTGGCGGCAAGAGACCCAGTACTTC. Amino acids: CASSPWRQETQYF.

This clonotype occurred many times. This chain connects TRBV29-1 to TRBJ2-3, with 7 positions matching TRBD2. J gave up 3 bases and V 8 bases, and 11 bases lay outside the gene matches. This CDR3 spans 14 amino acids. The V gene's germline CDR1 is SQVTM and CDR2 ANQGSEA. CDR3 sequence reads: CSTSASGGTDTQYF. As DNA, the CDR3 is TGCAGCACAAGCGCTAGCGGAGGGACAGATACGCAGTATTTT.

The sample holds many counts of this clonotype. The rearrangement links TRBV7-3 to TRBJ2-2; no definite D call. The V end lost 5 bases, the J end lost 1 base, and 8 bases lay between the germline ends. The germline V gene has CDR1 SGHTA and CDR2 FQGTGA. The CDR3 has 14 amino acids. The CDR3 nucleotides are TGTGCCAGCAGCCCGAGCAGGAACACCGGGGAGCTGTTTTTT. Translated: CASSPSRNTGELFF.